These 29 T cell receptor beta chains were all obtained from the same sample, sequenced in a study of identical twins. MiXCR was run by TCRdb on the 5' RACE reads, yielding one entry per CDR3 protein. The table lists 1.5 million to 2 million distinct CDR3 sequences, more than 30% of them singletons. The sample comprised cord blood. The receptors were sampled from a newborn girl in good health.

With respect to this clonotype: Possible read error: a much larger clone is one base away. CDR3 in DNA: TGTGCCGGCACCCTTGGGGGGTTACCATACAATGAGCAGTTCTTC. Its protein is CAGTLGGLPYNEQFF. The V and J genes are TRBV28 and TRBJ2-1; TRBD2 is a possible D gene (6 bases). Germline V gives CDR1 MDHEN, CDR2 SYDVKM. Between the trimmed V and J ends, which lost 11 bases and 4 bases, there was a span of 21 bases. The length of the CDR3 is 15 residues.

This clonotype has just a few counts. V usage is TRBV20-1 and J usage is TRBJ2-1, with D possibly TRBD1 on 5 matching bases. Germline V gene data show CDR1 as DFQATT and CDR2 as SNEGSKA (reference sequence). CDR3 size: 12 residues. V lost 4 bases and J 5 bases, leaving 9 bases between the germline ends. The CDR3 DNA follows: TGCAGTGCTAAGACAGAGAACAATGAGCAGTTCTTC. Translation: CSAKTENNEQFF.

CDR3 coding DNA: TGCGCCAGCAGCCAGCAGGTGGCCAATCAGCCCCAGCATTTT. This encodes CASSQQVANQPQHF. The chain combines TRBV4-1 with TRBJ1-5; unclear D gene. The CDR3 covers 14 residues. The V gene lost 3 bases and the J gene lost 3 bases, with 9 bases spanning the gap. Germline CDR1 is MGHRA and CDR2 is YSYEKL.

In this sample, this clonotype turned up a few times. The chain combines TRBV28 with TRBJ2-3, with a possible D match to TRBD2 (6 bases). Trimming shortened V by 5 bases and J by 2 bases, and 17 bases separated the two germline ends. The V gene's germline CDR1 is MDHEN and CDR2 SYDVKM. The CDR3 runs 16 residues. The CDR3 region has the DNA TGTGCCAGCAGTCAATCTAGTTGGGGGGACACAGATACGCAGTATTTT. Residues: CASSQSSWGDTDTQYF. The full variable domain, its missing parts supplied by reference TRBV28 and TRBJ2-3, is DVKVTQSSRYLVKRTGEKVFLECVQDMDHENMFWYRQDPGLGLRLIYFSYDVKMKEKGDIPEGYSVSREKKERFSLILESASTNQTSMYLCASSQSSWGDTDTQYFGPGTRLTVL.

This chain connects TRBV9 to TRBJ1-6, with D perhaps TRBD1 (5 bases). Trimming cost V 0 bases and J 6 bases, with 10 bases left between them. CDR1 and CDR2 from the germline V gene are SGDLS and YYNGEE. The CDR3 loop spans 15 amino acids. CDR3 nucleotide sequence: TGTGCCAGCAGCGTAGACCAGGGAAGTAATTCACCCCTCCACTTT. It is translated as CASSVDQGSNSPLHF.

V is TRBV4-1 and J is TRBJ2-3; TRBD2 matches 8 bases. Per the germline V gene, CDR1 is MGHRA and CDR2 is YSYEKL. The CDR3 length is 14 residues. Trimming at V came to 2 bases and at J to 6 bases, leaving 4 bases not matched to a gene. CDR3 nucleotide sequence: TGCGCCAGCAGCCAAATTAGCGGGACCGATACGCAGTATTTT. Its protein product is CASSQISGTDTQYF.

The J gene is TRBJ1-6, the V gene TRBV7-2; TRBD1 is a possible D gene (6 bases). CDR3 length: 15 amino acids. Germline assignment: CDR1 SGHTA and CDR2 FQGNSA. Trimming stripped 5 bases from V and 7 bases from J, with 15 bases between. CDR3 amino acids: CASSHGGLRNSPLHF. In DNA form, the CDR3 reads TGTGCCAGCAGCCACGGGGGCCTCAGAAATTCACCCCTCCACTTT. Full variable domain (missing parts from reference TRBV7-2 and TRBJ1-6): GAGVSQSPSNKVTEKGKDVELRCDPISGHTALYWYRQSLGQGLEFLIYFQGNSAPDKSGLPSDRFSAERTGGSVSTLTIQRTQQEDSAVYLCASSHGGLRNSPLHFGNGTRLTVT.

The gene calls are TRBV29-1 and TRBJ1-2, with D hard to call. CDR1 and CDR2 from the germline V gene are SQVTM and ANQGSEA. This CDR3 spans 12 amino acids. V lost 1 base to trimming and J lost 1 base, with 4 bases between them. The CDR3 here is CSVEASNYGYTF. DNA of the CDR3: TGCAGCGTTGAAGCTAGTAACTATGGCTACACCTTC.

This clonotype was found many times. This chain links TRBV27 with TRBJ2-3, with TRBD2 matching over 11 bases. Germline V gene sequence: CDR1 MNHEY, CDR2 SMNVEV (reference sequence). The ends lost 2 bases at V and 3 bases at J; junction bases unmatched: 4. This CDR3 has 16 residues. CDR3 protein: CASSLRIAGGTDTQYF. CDR3 bases: TGTGCCAGCAGTTTACGAATAGCGGGAGGGACAGATACGCAGTATTTT.

J is TRBJ2-1 and V is TRBV4-3, with TRBD2 matching 11 bases. Germline loops: CDR1 LGHNA, CDR2 YSLEER. The CDR3 consists of 18 residues. J gave up 2 bases and V 1 base, and 7 bases lay outside the gene matches. In DNA form, the CDR3 reads TGCGCCAGCAGCCAAGTCATTAGCGGGGGGGCCGCCTACAATGAGCAGTTCTTC. It codes for CASSQVISGGAAYNEQFF.

The V gene is TRBV24-1, the J gene TRBJ1-2; maybe TRBD1 (5 bases). V dropped 0 bases and J dropped 6 bases, with 10 bases sitting between them. The germline gives CDR1 KGHDR, CDR2 SFDVKD. The CDR3 covers 14 residues. CDR3 loop: CATSDLLQGHGYTF. The CDR3 DNA reads TGTGCCACCAGTGATTTGCTGCAGGGCCATGGCTACACCTTC.

About this clonotype: This could be a read error, since a much larger clone is one nucleotide away. The chain employs TRBV5-1 and TRBJ2-3; D unresolved. Trimming pared 0 bases from V and 5 bases from J, leaving 13 bases between. CDR3 length equals 15 residues. CDR1 is SGHRS and CDR2 is YFSETQ in the germline V gene. CDR3 nucleotides: TGCGCCAGCAGCTTGGTAGACCCCTGGGGAGATACGCAGTATTTT. Translation: CASSLVDPWGDTQYF.

This clonotype was recorded many times. This rearrangement joins TRBV4-1 to TRBJ2-3; 9 positions agree with TRBD2. The CDR3 is made up of 14 amino acids. The V gene's germline CDR1 is MGHRA and CDR2 YSYEKL. V was clipped by 0 bases and J by 10 bases; unmatched bases: 5. The CDR3 DNA follows: TGCGCCAGCAGCCAAGACGGGACTAGCTATCCGCAGTATTTT. Translation gives CASSQDGTSYPQYF.

This rearrangement joins TRBV3-1 to TRBJ1-1; the D is unclear. Trimming removed 1 base at V and 0 bases at J, with 6 bases between. Germline V gene lookup returns CDR1 LGHDT and CDR2 YNNKEL (reference sequence). CDR3 length: 14 residues. The CDR3 protein is CASSQAVMNTEAFF. CDR3 DNA: TGTGCCAGCAGCCAAGCTGTTATGAACACTGAAGCTTTCTTT.

This clonotype was seen more than once but under ten times. This chain connects TRBV7-9 to TRBJ1-2; D remains unclear. Germline assignment: CDR1 SEHNR and CDR2 FQNEAQ (reference sequence). The CDR3 totals 14 residues. Trimming left V 5 bases short and J 2 bases short, with 12 bases between. CDR3 sequence: CASSPLWLNYGYTF. The CDR3 DNA reads TGTGCCAGCAGCCCGCTATGGTTAAACTATGGCTACACCTTC. Drawing the rest from reference TRBV7-9 and TRBJ1-2, the complete variable domain is DTGVSQNPRHKITKRGQNVTFRCDPISEHNRLYWYRQTLGQGPEFLTYFQNEAQLEKSRLLSDRFSAERPKGSFSTLEIQRTEQGDSAMYLCASSPLWLNYGYTFGSGTRLTVV.

This clonotype appeared once. The J gene is TRBJ1-4, the V gene TRBV7-2; D unclear. This CDR3 spans 14 amino acids. V lost 0 bases and J 7 bases, leaving 9 bases between the germline ends. CDR1 is SGHTA, CDR2 FQGNSA, per germline. CDR3 protein: CASSLAGWREKLFF. Written as DNA, the CDR3 is TGTGCCAGCAGCTTAGCGGGGTGGCGTGAAAAACTGTTTTTT.

This clonotype came up a few times. The chain recombines TRBV5-1 with TRBJ2-1; 15 bases line up with TRBD2. The CDR3 totals 17 residues. The trim removed 4 bases at V and 5 bases at J, leaving 7 bases unmatched. Germline V gene data show CDR1 as SGHRS and CDR2 as YFSETQ. The CDR3 loop is CASSLGLAGGYHNEQFF. The CDR3 DNA is TGCGCCAGCAGCCTAGGACTAGCGGGGGGGTACCACAATGAGCAGTTCTTC.

This clonotype is a singleton in its sample. This chain connects TRBV28 to TRBJ2-3; 10 bases fit TRBD2. The CDR3 length is 18 residues. The V and J ends lost 3 bases and 1 base, in that order; junction bases with no gene match: 10. Per the germline V gene, CDR1 is MDHEN and CDR2 is SYDVKM. CDR3 sequence: CASSFHSTGTSGTDTQYF. CDR3 DNA: TGTGCCAGCAGTTTCCATAGCACCGGGACTAGCGGCACAGATACGCAGTATTTT.

The gene calls are TRBV7-8 and TRBJ1-1; perhaps TRBD1 as D (5 bases). Germline CDR1 reads SGHVS; CDR2 reads FQNEAQ. CDR3 size: 13 residues. Trimming took off 5 bases at V and 1 base at J, with 8 bases between the two ends. The CDR3 sequence is CASSGDGNTEAFF. CDR3 DNA sequence: TGTGCCAGCAGCGGGGACGGGAACACTGAAGCTTTCTTT.

The V and J genes are TRBV6-1 and TRBJ1-1, with a tentative D call TRBD1 (5 bases). Germline assignment: CDR1 MNHNS and CDR2 SASEGT. The V and J ends lost 3 bases and 4 bases respectively, with 6 bases between them. There are 12 residues in the CDR3. CDR3 region: CASSDGGTEAFF. CDR3 coding DNA: TGTGCCAGCAGTGATGGGGGCACTGAAGCTTTCTTT.

The gene calls are TRBV12-3 or TRBV12-4 and TRBJ2-4; either TRBD1 or TRBD2 may supply D (7 bases each). Deletions cut 6 bases from V and 5 bases from J, with 23 bases between. The CDR3 has 17 amino acids. The chain's CDR3 is CASRLAAYRGGENIQYF. The CDR3, as DNA: TGTGCCAGCAGACTGGCCGCCTACAGGGGAGGGGAAAACATTCAGTACTTC.

This clonotype was detected only a few times. The chain joins TRBV10-3 to TRBJ2-4; 11 nucleotides align to TRBD2. The CDR3 runs to 14 residues. Trimming cost V 4 bases and J 6 bases; bases outside gene matches: 2. CDR1 and CDR2 from the germline V gene are ENHRY and SYGVKD. This CDR3 is CAISATSGGNIQYF. CDR3 nucleotide sequence: TGTGCCATCAGTGCTACTAGCGGGGGAAACATTCAGTACTTC.

In its sample, this clonotype was seen a few times. The chain uses TRBV7-2 and TRBJ2-1; 10 bases line up with TRBD2. The end of the DNA is better explained by TRBJ2-7, so the J call may be wrong. The CDR3 runs to 17 residues. Germline CDR1 reads SGHTA; CDR2 reads FQGNSA. The DNA of the CDR3 is TGTGCCAGCAGCATCCGACTAGCGGGCAACTCCTACAATGAGCAGTACTTC. Protein sequence: CASSIRLAGNSYNEQYF.

The table lists this clonotype with a few counts. The chain carries TRBV7-2 and TRBJ2-1, with TRBD2 matching 8 bases. Germline V lookup: CDR1 SGHTA, CDR2 FQGNSA. The CDR3 loop spans 17 amino acids. V shed 5 bases, J shed 0 bases, and the junction held 9 bases outside the gene matches. CDR3: CASSMETSAFSYNEQFF. The CDR3 DNA follows: TGTGCCAGCAGCATGGAGACTAGCGCTTTCTCCTACAATGAGCAGTTCTTC.

V usage is TRBV5-1 and J usage is TRBJ2-7, with TRBD2 identical over 12 bases. Looked up from germline, CDR1 is SGHRS and CDR2 is YFSETQ. The CDR3 contains 15 residues. V shed 2 bases and J 4 bases; nucleotides not matched to a gene: 4. The CDR3 spells CASSLLAGGWYEQYF. The CDR3 DNA is TGCGCCAGCAGCTTACTAGCGGGAGGTTGGTACGAGCAGTACTTC.

There are a few counts of this clonotype. The chain uses TRBV27 and TRBJ2-3; 11 positions match TRBD2. CDR1 and CDR2 (germline): MNHEY, SMNVEV (reference sequence). This CDR3 region has 14 residues. V lost 6 bases and J lost 10; bases outside the gene matches: 9. The CDR3 spells CASSTSGGFGSQYF. The DNA of the CDR3 is TGTGCCAGCAGCACTAGCGGGGGTTTTGGTTCGCAGTATTTT.

Only a few counts were recorded for this clonotype. The rearrangement links TRBV9 to TRBJ2-3; 12 bases match TRBD2. Germline lookup yields CDR1 SGDLS and CDR2 YYNGEE. The CDR3 contains 19 residues. V dropped 0 bases and J dropped 2; count of bases not matched to a gene: 10. Written as DNA, the CDR3 is TGTGCCAGCAGCGTAGAAGGGACTAGCGGGCCCCTCTACACAGATACGCAGTATTTT. This translates into CASSVEGTSGPLYTDTQYF.

This sequence joins TRBV10-3 and TRBJ2-7; 10 nucleotides align to TRBD1. CDR1 and CDR2 (germline): ENHRY, SYGVKD. The CDR3 sequence is 15 residues long. The V and J ends lost 1 base and 4 bases, in that order; junction bases with no gene match: 4. CDR3 DNA: TGTGCCATCAGTGAGTACCGGGACAGGGGATACGAGCAGTACTTC. As protein: CAISEYRDRGYEQYF.

In its sample, this clonotype was seen a few times. The chain uses TRBV12-3 or TRBV12-4 and TRBJ2-1; D not resolved. Trimming took 6 bases from V and 1 from J, leaving 10 bases between them. The CDR3 is made up of 14 amino acids. The CDR3: CASRTTESYNEQFF. DNA of the CDR3: TGTGCCAGCAGGACGACTGAGTCCTACAATGAGCAGTTCTTC.